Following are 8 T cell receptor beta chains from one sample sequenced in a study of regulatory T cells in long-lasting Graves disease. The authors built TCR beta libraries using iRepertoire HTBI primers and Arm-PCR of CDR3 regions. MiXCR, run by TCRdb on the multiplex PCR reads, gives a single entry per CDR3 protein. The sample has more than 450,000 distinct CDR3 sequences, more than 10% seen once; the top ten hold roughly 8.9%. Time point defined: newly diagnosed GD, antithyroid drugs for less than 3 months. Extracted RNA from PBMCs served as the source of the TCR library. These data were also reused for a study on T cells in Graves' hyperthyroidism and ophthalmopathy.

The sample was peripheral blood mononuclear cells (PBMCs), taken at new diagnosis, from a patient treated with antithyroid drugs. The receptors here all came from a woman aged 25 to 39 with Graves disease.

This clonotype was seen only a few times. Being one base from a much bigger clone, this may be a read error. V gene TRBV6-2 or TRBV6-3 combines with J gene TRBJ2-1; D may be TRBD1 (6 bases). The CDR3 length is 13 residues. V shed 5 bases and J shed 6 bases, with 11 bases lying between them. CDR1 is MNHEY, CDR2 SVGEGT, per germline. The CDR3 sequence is CASSISRGNEQFF. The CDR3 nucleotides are TGTGCCAGCAGTATTTCCAGGGGCAATGAGCAGTTCTTC.

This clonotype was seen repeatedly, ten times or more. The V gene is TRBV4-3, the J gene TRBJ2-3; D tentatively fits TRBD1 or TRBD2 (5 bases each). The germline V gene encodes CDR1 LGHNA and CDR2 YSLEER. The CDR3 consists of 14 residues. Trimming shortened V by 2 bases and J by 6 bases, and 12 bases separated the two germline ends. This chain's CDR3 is CASSQTHWGDTQYF. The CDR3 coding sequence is TGCGCCAGCAGCCAAACCCACTGGGGGGATACGCAGTATTTT.

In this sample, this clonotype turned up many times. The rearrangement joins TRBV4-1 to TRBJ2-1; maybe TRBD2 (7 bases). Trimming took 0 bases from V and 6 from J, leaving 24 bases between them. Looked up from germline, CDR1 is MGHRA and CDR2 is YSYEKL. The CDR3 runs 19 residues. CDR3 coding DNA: TGCGCCAGCAGCCAAGATCGGGGGGTTCAGGGGAAGCGGGGCAATGAGCAGTTCTTC. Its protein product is CASSQDRGVQGKRGNEQFF.

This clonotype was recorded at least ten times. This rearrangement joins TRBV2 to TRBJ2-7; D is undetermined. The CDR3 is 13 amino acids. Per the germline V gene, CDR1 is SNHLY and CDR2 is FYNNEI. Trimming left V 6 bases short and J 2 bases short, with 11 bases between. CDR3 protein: CASRALGTYEQYF. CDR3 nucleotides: TGTGCCAGCAGGGCCCTCGGAACCTACGAGCAGTACTTC.

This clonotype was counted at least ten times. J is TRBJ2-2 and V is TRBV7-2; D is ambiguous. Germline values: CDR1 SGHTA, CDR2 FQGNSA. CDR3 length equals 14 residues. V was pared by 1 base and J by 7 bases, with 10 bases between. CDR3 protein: CASSLGDRSGELFF. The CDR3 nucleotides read TGTGCCAGCAGCTTAGGCGACCGCAGCGGGGAGCTGTTTTTT.

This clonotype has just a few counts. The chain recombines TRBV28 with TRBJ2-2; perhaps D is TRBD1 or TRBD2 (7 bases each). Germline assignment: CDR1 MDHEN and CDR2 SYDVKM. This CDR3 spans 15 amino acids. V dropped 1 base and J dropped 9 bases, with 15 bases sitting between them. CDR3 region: CASSLSGRGGRELFF. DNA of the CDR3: TGTGCCAGCAGTTTATCGGGCAGGGGGGGCCGGGAGCTGTTTTTT.

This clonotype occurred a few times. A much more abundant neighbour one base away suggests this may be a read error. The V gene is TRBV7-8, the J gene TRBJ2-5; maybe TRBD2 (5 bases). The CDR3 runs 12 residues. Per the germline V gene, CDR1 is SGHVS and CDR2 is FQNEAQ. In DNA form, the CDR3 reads TGTGCCTGCAGCCCCCGAGGGAAGACCCAGTACTTC. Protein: CACSPRGKTQYF.

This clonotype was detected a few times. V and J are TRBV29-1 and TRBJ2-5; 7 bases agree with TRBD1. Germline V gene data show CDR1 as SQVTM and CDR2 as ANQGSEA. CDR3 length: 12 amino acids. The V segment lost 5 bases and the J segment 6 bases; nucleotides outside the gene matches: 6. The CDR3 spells CSVRDREKTQYF. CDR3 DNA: TGCAGCGTTAGAGACAGGGAAAAGACCCAGTACTTC.